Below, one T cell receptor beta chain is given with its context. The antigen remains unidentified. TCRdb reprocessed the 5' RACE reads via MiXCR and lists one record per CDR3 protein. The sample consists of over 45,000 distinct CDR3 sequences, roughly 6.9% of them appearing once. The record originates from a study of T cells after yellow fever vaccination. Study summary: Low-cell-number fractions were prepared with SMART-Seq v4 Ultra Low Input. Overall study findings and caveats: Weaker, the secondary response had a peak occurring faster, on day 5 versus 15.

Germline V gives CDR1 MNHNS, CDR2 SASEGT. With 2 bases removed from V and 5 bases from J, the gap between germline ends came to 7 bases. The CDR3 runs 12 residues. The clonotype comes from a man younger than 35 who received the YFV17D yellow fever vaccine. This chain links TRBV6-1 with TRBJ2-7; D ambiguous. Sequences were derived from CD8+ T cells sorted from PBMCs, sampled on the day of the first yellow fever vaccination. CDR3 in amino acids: CASSERVHEQYV. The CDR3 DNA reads TGTGCCAGCAGTGAAAGGGTTCACGAGCAGTACGTC.